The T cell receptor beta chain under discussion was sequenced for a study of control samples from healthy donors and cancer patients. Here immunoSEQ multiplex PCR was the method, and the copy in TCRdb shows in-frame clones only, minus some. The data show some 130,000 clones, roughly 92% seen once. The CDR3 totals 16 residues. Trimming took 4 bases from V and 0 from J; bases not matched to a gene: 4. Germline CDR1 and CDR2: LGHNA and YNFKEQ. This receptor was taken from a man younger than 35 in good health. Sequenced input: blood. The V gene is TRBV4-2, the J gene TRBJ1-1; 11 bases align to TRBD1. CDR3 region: CASSPWTGGMNTEAFF. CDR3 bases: TGTGCCAGCAGCCCCTGGACAGGGGGCATGAACACTGAAGCTTTCTTT.